This T cell receptor beta chain is from a study of early T cells in non-severe SARS-CoV-2 infection. Study summary: Chains were not paired, and sequencing was done on bulk RNA from unsorted whole blood. Points from the study as a whole: VDJdb matches were skewed toward anti-spike CD8 T cell responses.

Separate cDNA molecules each had unique molecular identifiers attached to them. TCRdb re-called the 5' RACE reads with MiXCR, one entry per CDR3 protein. Here the sample spans about 25,000 distinct CDR3 sequences, about 4% being singletons. The CDR3 spans 16 residues. V was cut by 7 bases and J by 1 base, with 16 bases left in between. CDR1 and CDR2 from the germline V gene are SGHVS and FQNEAQ. As regards this clonotype: Its antigen is as yet unknown.

This TCR was sampled from an adult who was a healthcare worker with PCR-confirmed SARS-CoV-2 infection or an uninfected control (not recorded which). The rearrangement uses TRBV7-8 and TRBJ2-2; D remains ambiguous. The material sequenced was whole blood. The CDR3 is CASNPDLRMNTGELFF. DNA for the CDR3: TGTGCCAGCAACCCAGACCTAAGGATGAACACCGGGGAGCTGTTTTTT. The entire variable domain, with the rest obtained from reference TRBV7-8 and TRBJ2-2, is as follows: GAGVSQSPRYKVAKRGQDVALRCDPISGHVSLFWYQQALGQGPEFLTYFQNEAQLDKSGLPSDRFFAERPEGSVSTLKIQRTQQEDSAVYLCASNPDLRMNTGELFFGEGSRLTVL.